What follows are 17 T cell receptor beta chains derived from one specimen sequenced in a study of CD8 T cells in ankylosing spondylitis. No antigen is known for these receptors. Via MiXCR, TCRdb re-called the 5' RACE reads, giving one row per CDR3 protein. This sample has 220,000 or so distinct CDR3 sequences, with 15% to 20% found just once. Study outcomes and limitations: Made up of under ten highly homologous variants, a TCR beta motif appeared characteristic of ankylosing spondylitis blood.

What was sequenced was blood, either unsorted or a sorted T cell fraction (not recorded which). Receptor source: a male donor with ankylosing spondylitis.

DNA for the CDR3: TGTGCCAGTAGTCTCGGGACTAGTTTCACCGGGGAGCTGTTTTTT. Its translation is CASSLGTSFTGELFF. The chain is built from TRBV19 and TRBJ2-2, with TRBD2 matching 8 bases. Per the germline V gene, CDR1 is LNHDA and CDR2 is SQIVND (reference sequence). Trimming at V came to 5 bases and at J to 4 bases, leaving 6 bases not matched to a gene. The CDR3 is 15 residues long. The full variable domain, rest sourced from reference TRBV19 and TRBJ2-2, is DGGITQSPKYLFRKEGQNVTLSCEQNLNHDAMYWYRQDPGQGLRLIYYSQIVNDFQKGDIAEGYSVSREKKESFPLTVTSAQKNPTAFYLCASSLGTSFTGELFFGEGSRLTVL.

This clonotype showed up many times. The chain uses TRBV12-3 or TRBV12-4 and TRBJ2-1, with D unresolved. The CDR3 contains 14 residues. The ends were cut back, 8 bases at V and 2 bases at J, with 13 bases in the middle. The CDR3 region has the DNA TGTGCCAGCGTGGCCCACGGGCCCTACAATGAGCAGTTCTTC. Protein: CASVAHGPYNEQFF.

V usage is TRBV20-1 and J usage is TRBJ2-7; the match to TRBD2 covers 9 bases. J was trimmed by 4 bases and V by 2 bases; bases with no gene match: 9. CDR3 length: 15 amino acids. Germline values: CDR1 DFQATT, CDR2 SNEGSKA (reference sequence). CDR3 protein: CSARSVVTSGYEQYF. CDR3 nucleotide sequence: TGCAGTGCTAGAAGCGTCGTGACTAGCGGATACGAGCAGTACTTC.

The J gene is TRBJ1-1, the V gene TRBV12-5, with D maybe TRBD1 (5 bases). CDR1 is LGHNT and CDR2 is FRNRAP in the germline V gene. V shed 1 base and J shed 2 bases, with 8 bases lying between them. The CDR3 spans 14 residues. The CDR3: CASGLGQTNTEAFF. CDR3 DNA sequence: TGTGCTAGTGGTTTGGGACAGACCAACACTGAAGCTTTCTTT.

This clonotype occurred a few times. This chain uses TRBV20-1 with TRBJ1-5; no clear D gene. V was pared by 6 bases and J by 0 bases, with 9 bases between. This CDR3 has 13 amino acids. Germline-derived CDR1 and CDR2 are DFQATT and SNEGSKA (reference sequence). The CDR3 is CSAKDPSNQPQHF. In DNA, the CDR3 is TGCAGTGCCAAAGACCCTAGCAATCAGCCCCAGCATTTT.

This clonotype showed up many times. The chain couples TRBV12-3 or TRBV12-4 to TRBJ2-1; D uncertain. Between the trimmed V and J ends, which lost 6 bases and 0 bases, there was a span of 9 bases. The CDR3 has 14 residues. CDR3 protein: CASSPHSSYNEQFF. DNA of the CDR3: TGTGCCAGCAGCCCCCACAGCTCCTACAATGAGCAGTTCTTC.

The CDR3 DNA sequence: TGTGCCAGCAGCAGGACTAGCGGGAGTGCCGGGGAGCTGTTTTTT. Its protein product is CASSRTSGSAGELFF. J is TRBJ2-2 and V is TRBV6-2 or TRBV6-3, with 13 bases fitting TRBD2. The CDR3 extends over 15 amino acids. V lost 6 bases and J lost 6; bases outside the gene matches: 4. Germline V lookup: CDR1 MNHEY, CDR2 SVGEGT.

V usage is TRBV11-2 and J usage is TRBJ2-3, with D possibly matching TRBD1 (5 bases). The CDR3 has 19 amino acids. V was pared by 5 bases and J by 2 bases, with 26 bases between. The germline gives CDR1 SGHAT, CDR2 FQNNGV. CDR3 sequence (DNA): TGTGCCAGCAGCCCCAAGGATGACAGCAAAATCTCACACACAGATACGCAGTATTTT. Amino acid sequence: CASSPKDDSKISHTDTQYF.

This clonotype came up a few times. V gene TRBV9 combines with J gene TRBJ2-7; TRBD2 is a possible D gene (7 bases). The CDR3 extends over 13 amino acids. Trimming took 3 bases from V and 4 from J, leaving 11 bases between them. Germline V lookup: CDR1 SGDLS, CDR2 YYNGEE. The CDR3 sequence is CASSAEGGYEQYF. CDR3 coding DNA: TGTGCCAGCAGCGCGGAGGGGGGGTACGAGCAGTACTTC.

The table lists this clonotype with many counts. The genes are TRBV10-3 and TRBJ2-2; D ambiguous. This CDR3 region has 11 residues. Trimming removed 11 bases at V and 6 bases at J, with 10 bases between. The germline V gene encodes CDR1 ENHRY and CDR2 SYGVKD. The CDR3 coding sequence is TGTGCCCTCTTAAGTGCCGGGGAGCTGTTTTTT. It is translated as CALLSAGELFF.

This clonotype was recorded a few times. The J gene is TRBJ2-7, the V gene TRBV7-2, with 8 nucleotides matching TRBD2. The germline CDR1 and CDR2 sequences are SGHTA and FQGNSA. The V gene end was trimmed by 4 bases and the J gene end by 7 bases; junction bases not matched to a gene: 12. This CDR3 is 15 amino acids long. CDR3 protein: CASSWNYGRADEQYF. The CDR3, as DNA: TGTGCCAGCAGCTGGAATTACGGGAGGGCCGATGAGCAGTACTTC.

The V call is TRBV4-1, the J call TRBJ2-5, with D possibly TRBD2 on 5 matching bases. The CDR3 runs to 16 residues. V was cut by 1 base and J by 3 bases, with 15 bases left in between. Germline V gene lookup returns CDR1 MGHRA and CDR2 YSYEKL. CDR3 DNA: TGCGCCAGCAGCCAAGGGTTAATGGACGGGAAAGAGACCCAGTACTTC. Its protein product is CASSQGLMDGKETQYF.

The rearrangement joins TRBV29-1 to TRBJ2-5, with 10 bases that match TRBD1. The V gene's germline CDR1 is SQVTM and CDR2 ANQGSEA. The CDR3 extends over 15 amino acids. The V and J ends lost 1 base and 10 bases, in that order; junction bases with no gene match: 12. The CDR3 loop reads CSVEGGTGDPWGQYF. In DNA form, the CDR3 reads TGCAGCGTTGAAGGGGGGACAGGGGATCCTTGGGGCCAGTACTTC.

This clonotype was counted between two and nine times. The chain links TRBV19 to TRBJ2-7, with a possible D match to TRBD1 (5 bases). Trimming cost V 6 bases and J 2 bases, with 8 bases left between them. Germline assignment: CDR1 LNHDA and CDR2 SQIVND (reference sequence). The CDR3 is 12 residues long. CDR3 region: CASRDTAYEQYF. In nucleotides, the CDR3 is TGTGCCAGTAGGGACACTGCCTACGAGCAGTACTTC. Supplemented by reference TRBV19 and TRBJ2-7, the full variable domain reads DGGITQSPKYLFRKEGQNVTLSCEQNLNHDAMYWYRQDPGQGLRLIYYSQIVNDFQKGDIAEGYSVSREKKESFPLTVTSAQKNPTAFYLCASRDTAYEQYFGPGTRLTVT.

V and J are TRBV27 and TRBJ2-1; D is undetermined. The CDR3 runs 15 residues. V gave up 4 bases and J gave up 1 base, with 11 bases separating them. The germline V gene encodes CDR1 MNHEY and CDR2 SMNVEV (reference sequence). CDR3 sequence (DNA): TGTGCCAGCAGTTCCCCAGCCGGGTCCTACAATGAGCAGTTCTTC. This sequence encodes CASSSPAGSYNEQFF.

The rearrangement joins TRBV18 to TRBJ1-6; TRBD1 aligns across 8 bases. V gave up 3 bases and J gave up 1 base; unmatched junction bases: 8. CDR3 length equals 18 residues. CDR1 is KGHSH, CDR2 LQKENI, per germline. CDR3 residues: CASSPMDREASYNSPLHF. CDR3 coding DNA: TGTGCCAGCTCACCGATGGACAGGGAAGCGTCCTATAATTCACCCCTCCACTTT.

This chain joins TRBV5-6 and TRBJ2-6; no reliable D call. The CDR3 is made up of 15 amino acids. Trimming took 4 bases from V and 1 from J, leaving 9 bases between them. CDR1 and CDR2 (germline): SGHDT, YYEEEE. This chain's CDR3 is CASSHLNSGANVLTF. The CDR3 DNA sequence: TGTGCCAGCAGCCATCTTAATTCTGGGGCCAACGTCCTGACTTTC.